Below are 30 T cell receptor beta chains sequenced from a single sample in a study of T cell changes during pregnancy in multiple sclerosis. Method: immunoSEQ multiplex PCR; TCRdb's copy keeps in-frame clones and lacks some. The data contain about 28,000 clones, approximately 90% of them singletons. The sample was CD4+ T cells from peripheral blood mononuclear cells, taken in the first trimester of pregnancy. These receptors all stem from a female donor in good health, enrolled as a control in a pregnancy study.

This clone has just a few counts. The chain employs TRBV7-9 and TRBJ1-6; possibly TRBD1 for D (5 bases). The CDR3 has 15 residues. Trimming took 3 bases from V and 1 from J, leaving 7 bases between them. Germline-derived CDR1 and CDR2 are SEHNR and FQNEAQ (reference sequence). CDR3 bases: TGTGCCAGCAGCTTTGGGGGGTCCTATAATTCACCCCTCCACTTT. Amino acids: CASSFGGSYNSPLHF.

The genes are TRBV15 and TRBJ2-2; 10 bases are shared with TRBD1. The V gene's germline CDR1 is LNHNV and CDR2 YYDKDF (reference sequence). Trimming took 1 base from V and 3 from J; bases not matched to a gene: 5. The CDR3 sequence is 17 residues long. CDR3 sequence reads: CATSRASGQGYTGELFF. The CDR3 DNA sequence: TGTGCCACCAGCAGAGCCTCGGGACAGGGGTACACCGGGGAGCTGTTTTTT. The complete variable domain, with remaining parts taken from reference TRBV15 and TRBJ2-2, reads DAMVIQNPRYQVTQFGKPVTLSCSQTLNHNVMYWYQQKSSQAPKLLFHYYDKDFNNEADTPDNFQSRRPNTSFCFLDIRSPGLGDTAMYLCATSRASGQGYTGELFFGEGSRLTVL.

The V call is TRBV2, the J call TRBJ2-7; possibly TRBD1 for D (6 bases). CDR1 and CDR2 (germline): SNHLY, FYNNEI. With 4 bases removed from V and 6 bases from J, the gap between germline ends came to 13 bases. This CDR3 has 13 residues. The CDR3 nucleotides read TGTGCCAGCAGTGCAATAGGGGGTTCCGAGCAGTACTTC. This sequence encodes CASSAIGGSEQYF.

The chain is built from TRBV18 and TRBJ1-1, with D uncertain. This CDR3 is built from 13 residues. V was pared by 4 bases and J by 0 bases, with 6 bases between. Germline loops: CDR1 KGHSH, CDR2 LQKENI. CDR3 DNA sequence: TGTGCCAGCTCACTCAGCGTGAACACTGAAGCTTTCTTT. It yields the protein CASSLSVNTEAFF.

This chain links TRBV27 with TRBJ2-3; D remains unclear. This CDR3 is built from 13 residues. V was trimmed by 2 bases and J by 6 bases, leaving 9 bases between them. The germline V gene has CDR1 MNHEY and CDR2 SMNVEV (reference sequence). CDR3 amino acids: CASSLSTFDTQYF. In DNA form, the CDR3 reads TGTGCCAGCAGTTTAAGCACTTTCGATACGCAGTATTTT.

The chain recombines TRBV5-1 with TRBJ2-7, with D tentatively TRBD2 (6 bases). The length of the CDR3 is 13 residues. V shed 4 bases and J shed 0 bases, with 8 bases lying between them. Germline V lookup: CDR1 SGHRS, CDR2 YFSETQ. For the CDR3, the DNA is TGCGCCAGCAGCAACGGGAGCTCCTACGAGCAGTACTTC. Amino acids: CASSNGSSYEQYF.

This chain uses TRBV5-1 with TRBJ1-4, with TRBD1 matching over 9 bases. Germline V gives CDR1 SGHRS, CDR2 YFSETQ. V was pared by 4 bases and J by 6 bases, with 4 bases of the junction left unmatched. This CDR3 contains 14 residues. The CDR3 DNA follows: TGCGCCAGCAGCGAACAGGGGGCGGATGAAAAACTGTTTTTT. Translated: CASSEQGADEKLFF.

The chain couples TRBV5-6 to TRBJ2-7, with D possibly matching TRBD2 (6 bases). CDR1 is SGHDT, CDR2 YYEEEE, per germline. The germline V and J ends were trimmed by 2 bases and 5 bases, with 14 bases remaining between them. The CDR3 runs 14 residues. The CDR3 reads CASSFPGRNDEQYF. The CDR3 DNA reads as TGTGCCAGCAGCTTCCCCGGGAGAAATGACGAGCAGTACTTC.

This chain joins TRBV7-3 and TRBJ2-1; perhaps TRBD2 as D (5 bases). This CDR3 comprises 16 residues. CDR1 is SGHTA and CDR2 is FQGTGA in the germline V gene. V was clipped by 2 bases and J by 6 bases, with 17 bases between them. The CDR3 here is CASSLVAGMSVNEQFF. DNA for the CDR3: TGTGCCAGCAGCTTAGTGGCGGGCATGTCGGTCAATGAGCAGTTCTTC.

This chain uses TRBV7-6 with TRBJ1-3; 7 nucleotides match TRBD1. Per the germline V gene, CDR1 is SGHVS and CDR2 is FNYEAQ. CDR3 length: 16 amino acids. V shed 5 bases, J shed 4 bases, and the junction held 11 bases outside the gene matches. The CDR3 spells CASSQHWDSRGNTIYF. Here the CDR3 DNA reads TGTGCCAGCAGCCAACATTGGGACAGCCGAGGAAACACCATATATTTT.

V usage is TRBV5-6 and J usage is TRBJ2-7, with D perhaps TRBD1 (5 bases). The CDR3 totals 12 residues. The germline V and J ends were trimmed by 4 bases and 5 bases, with 10 bases remaining between them. Germline CDR1 and CDR2: SGHDT and YYEEEE. The CDR3: CASSPKTDEQYF. CDR3 nucleotide sequence: TGTGCCAGCAGCCCGAAGACAGACGAGCAGTACTTC. The whole variable domain, remainder taken from reference TRBV5-6 and TRBJ2-7, is DAGVTQSPTHLIKTRGQQVTLRCSPKSGHDTVSWYQQALGQGPQFIFQYYEEEERQRGNFPDRFSGHQFPNYSSELNVNALLLGDSALYLCASSPKTDEQYFGPGTRLTVT.

V and J are TRBV28 and TRBJ2-5, with 9 bases fitting TRBD1. Germline V lookup: CDR1 MDHEN, CDR2 SYDVKM. The CDR3 sequence is 16 residues long. J lost 7 bases, V lost 4 bases, and 13 bases had no gene match. The DNA for the CDR3 is TGTGCCAGCAGTTCACAGGACAGGGGCAAGATATGGACCCAGTACTTC. Translated, it gives CASSSQDRGKIWTQYF.

This clone appeared a single time. The gene calls are TRBV6-4 and TRBJ2-3, with D perhaps matching TRBD1 (7 bases). Germline lookup yields CDR1 MRHNA and CDR2 SNTAGT. CDR3 length: 16 residues. The V end was cut by 2 bases, the J end by 4 bases, with 16 bases between. DNA for the CDR3: TGTGCCAGCAGTGACCAGGGGGGACCCGGCCCAGATACGCAGTATTTT. This gives the protein CASSDQGGPGPDTQYF.

The genes are TRBV7-9 and TRBJ2-4; D may be TRBD2 (5 bases). CDR1 is SEHNR, CDR2 FQNEAQ, per germline (reference sequence). V lost 5 bases and J lost 0, with 11 bases in between. The CDR3 loop spans 15 amino acids. The CDR3 sequence: CASSPSRLAKNIQYF. DNA of the CDR3: TGTGCCAGCAGCCCTAGCAGGTTAGCCAAAAACATTCAGTACTTC. The complete variable domain, with remaining parts taken from reference TRBV7-9 and TRBJ2-4, reads DTGVSQNPRHKITKRGQNVTFRCDPISEHNRLYWYRQTLGQGPEFLTYFQNEAQLEKSRLLSDRFSAERPKGSFSTLEIQRTEQGDSAMYLCASSPSRLAKNIQYFGAGTRLSVL.

The chain carries TRBV4-1 and TRBJ2-1; the match to TRBD2 covers 8 bases. The CDR3 contains 19 residues. Per germline, CDR1 MGHRA and CDR2 YSYEKL. V was pared by 1 base and J by 7 bases, with 18 bases of the junction left unmatched. The DNA of the CDR3 is TGCGCCAGCAGCCAAGGCTCTCTAGCGGGCCTATCTCCTAGGAATGAGCAGTTCTTC. Its translation is CASSQGSLAGLSPRNEQFF.

V gene TRBV29-1 combines with J gene TRBJ2-7; TRBD2 matches at 8 bases. The trim removed 3 bases at V and 5 bases at J, leaving 6 bases unmatched. The CDR3 runs 13 residues. Germline loops: CDR1 SQVTM, CDR2 ANQGSEA. The CDR3 spells CSVDGSGVDEQYF. CDR3 coding DNA: TGCAGCGTTGATGGTAGCGGGGTTGACGAGCAGTACTTC.

The chain uses TRBV29-1 and TRBJ2-3, with D possibly being TRBD2 (5 bases). The germline V and J ends were trimmed by 8 bases and 0 bases, with 15 bases remaining between them. The CDR3 is made up of 14 amino acids. The germline gives CDR1 SQVTM, CDR2 ANQGSEA. The CDR3 coding sequence is TGCAGCTTAGGGAGCGGTTCAAGCACAGATACGCAGTATTTT. This gives the protein CSLGSGSSTDTQYF.

The chain has TRBV29-1 and TRBJ2-5; D possibly corresponds to TRBD1 (6 bases). The CDR3 loop spans 14 amino acids. Trimming cost V 7 bases and J 1 base, with 16 bases left between them. Germline lookup yields CDR1 SQVTM and CDR2 ANQGSEA. The CDR3 region is CSANTGQLQETQYF. The CDR3 nucleotides read TGCAGCGCCAATACCGGACAGCTCCAAGAGACCCAGTACTTC.

The chain uses TRBV10-3 and TRBJ2-7; 7 positions agree with TRBD1. CDR1 and CDR2 (germline): ENHRY, SYGVKD. This CDR3 spans 15 amino acids. J gave up 3 bases and V 3 bases, and 8 bases lay outside the gene matches. The CDR3 spells CAISEGAGTDYEQYF. CDR3 bases: TGTGCCATCAGTGAAGGGGCTGGGACAGACTACGAGCAGTACTTC.

The V gene is TRBV19, the J gene TRBJ2-1; 9 nucleotides line up with TRBD2. Trimming at V came to 2 bases and at J to 10 bases, leaving 3 bases not matched to a gene. This CDR3 has 13 residues. Germline V CDR1 and CDR2: LNHDA, SQIVND (reference sequence). CDR3 sequence: CASSIPSGNEQFF. DNA for the CDR3: TGTGCCAGTAGTATACCTAGCGGGAACGAGCAGTTCTTC.

This chain uses TRBV5-4 with TRBJ1-1, with D hard to call. Trimming removed 0 bases at V and 7 bases at J, with 10 bases between. Per germline, CDR1 SGHNT and CDR2 YYREEE (reference sequence). This CDR3 is built from 13 residues. The CDR3 sequence: CASSLAGMNEAFF. The CDR3 region has the DNA TGTGCCAGCAGCTTGGCCGGGATGAATGAAGCTTTCTTT.

The J gene is TRBJ1-2, the V gene TRBV15; no definite D call. There are 14 residues in the CDR3. The V end was cut by 2 bases, the J end by 6 bases, with 13 bases between. Germline lookup yields CDR1 LNHNV and CDR2 YYDKDF (reference sequence). For the CDR3, the DNA is TGTGCCACCAGCAGAAACCAGAGGTCCAATGGCTACACCTTC. The encoded protein is CATSRNQRSNGYTF.

This chain links TRBV28 with TRBJ2-2; D may be TRBD2 (7 bases). CDR1 is MDHEN and CDR2 is SYDVKM in the germline V gene. The CDR3 totals 17 residues. The V gene lost 3 bases and the J gene lost 4 bases, with 18 bases spanning the gap. The DNA for the CDR3 is TGTGCCAGCAGTTTTTTTTCTGTAGGGGGGGGCACCGGGGAGCTGTTTTTT. Translated, it gives CASSFFSVGGGTGELFF.

The chain has TRBV7-9 and TRBJ1-6; possibly TRBD1 for D (6 bases). The ends were cut back, 10 bases at V and 10 bases at J, with 23 bases in the middle. The CDR3 has 15 amino acids. In germline, CDR1 is SEHNR, CDR2 FQNEAQ (reference sequence). In nucleotides, the CDR3 is TGTGCCACCCTCTTAGGTCCGGGACATGAGTCACCCCTCCACTTT. Translated: CATLLGPGHESPLHF.

The genes are TRBV2 and TRBJ1-6, with 9 bases fitting TRBD1. Germline V gives CDR1 SNHLY, CDR2 FYNNEI. The CDR3 length is 16 residues. V was pared by 7 bases and J by 10 bases, with 14 bases of the junction left unmatched. The CDR3 spells CASKNPGQGGRSPLHF. CDR3 sequence (DNA): TGTGCCAGCAAAAATCCGGGACAGGGAGGTCGGTCACCCCTCCACTTT.

This rearrangement joins TRBV6-1 to TRBJ2-3; perhaps TRBD2 as D (6 bases). The CDR3 covers 13 residues. V was trimmed by 4 bases and J by 8 bases, leaving 13 bases between them. Germline assignment: CDR1 MNHNS and CDR2 SASEGT. The CDR3, as DNA: TGTGCCAGCAGTGCACGACTGGAGGGTACGCAGTATTTT. Amino acid sequence: CASSARLEGTQYF.

The V and J genes are TRBV2 and TRBJ2-1, with 10 bases that match TRBD2. The CDR3 has 16 residues. Losses at the gene ends were 7 bases for V and 9 bases for J; bases not matched to a gene: 15. Germline-derived CDR1 and CDR2 are SNHLY and FYNNEI. This CDR3 reads CASIKRGGRGSREQFF. In nucleotides, the CDR3 is TGTGCCAGCATCAAGCGGGGGGGCCGGGGCAGTCGTGAGCAGTTCTTC.

The chain uses TRBV4-2 and TRBJ2-3, with a weak D call TRBD2 (6 bases). The CDR3 runs 17 residues. Trimming removed 0 bases from V and 2 bases from J, with 15 bases in between. Germline V gene data show CDR1 as LGHNA and CDR2 as YNFKEQ. DNA for the CDR3: TGTGCCAGCAGCCAAGATACCGTCGCGGGAATCACAGATACGCAGTATTTT. It translates to CASSQDTVAGITDTQYF.

CDR3 in DNA: TGTGCCAGCAGGGGCCGCCAGGGGGCTCGTAGCAATCAGCCCCAGCATTTT. This sequence encodes CASRGRQGARSNQPQHF. The chain has TRBV28 and TRBJ1-5; TRBD1 matches at 8 bases. In germline, CDR1 is MDHEN, CDR2 SYDVKM. The J segment lost 0 bases and the V segment lost 6 bases, leaving 10 bases of the junction unmatched. The CDR3 spans 17 residues.

The chain recombines TRBV29-1 with TRBJ2-7; 10 positions agree with TRBD1. Trimming removed 4 bases from V and 1 base from J; junction bases left unmatched: 10. CDR1 is SQVTM and CDR2 is ANQGSEA in the germline V gene. This CDR3 has 16 residues. This CDR3 is CSVGGTGAAGSYEQYF. Here the CDR3 DNA reads TGCAGCGTTGGGGGGACAGGGGCCGCGGGGTCCTACGAGCAGTACTTC.